The sequence of this T cell receptor beta chain was determined in a study of blood T cell repertoires in COVID-19. The CDR3 totals 16 residues. Looked up from germline, CDR1 is SGHVS and CDR2 is FNYEAQ. Trimming removed 11 bases at V and 2 bases at J, with 22 bases between. Sequencing used immunoSEQ multiplex PCR; TCRdb keeps in-frame clones, though not all of them. The sample lists around 95,000 clones, approximately 90% occurring once. The V and J genes are TRBV7-6 and TRBJ1-3; D remains ambiguous. The receptor's source is a man in his fifties with active COVID-19. The sample comprised peripheral blood. In nucleotides, the CDR3 is TGTGCCTCCGATTATTACGGGTTCCCGGCTGGAAACACCATATATTTT. It yields the protein CASDYYGFPAGNTIYF.